This T cell receptor (beta chain) was captured by sequencing in a study of blood T cell repertoires in COVID-19. TCRdb's table, derived via immunoSEQ multiplex PCR, lists solely in-frame clones and lacks some. This sample has about 180,000 clones, with roughly 85% found just once. Sequenced: peripheral blood. This TCR was recovered from a man in his 60s with acute or convalescent COVID-19.

The CDR3 coding sequence is TGTGCCAGCTCACCCGGGACTAGCCTTTACAATGAGCAGTTCTTC. Protein product: CASSPGTSLYNEQFF. V gene TRBV18 combines with J gene TRBJ2-1; 9 nucleotides line up with TRBD2. The length of the CDR3 is 15 residues. Germline assignment: CDR1 KGHSH and CDR2 LQKENI. J was trimmed by 4 bases and V by 3 bases; bases with no gene match: 4.